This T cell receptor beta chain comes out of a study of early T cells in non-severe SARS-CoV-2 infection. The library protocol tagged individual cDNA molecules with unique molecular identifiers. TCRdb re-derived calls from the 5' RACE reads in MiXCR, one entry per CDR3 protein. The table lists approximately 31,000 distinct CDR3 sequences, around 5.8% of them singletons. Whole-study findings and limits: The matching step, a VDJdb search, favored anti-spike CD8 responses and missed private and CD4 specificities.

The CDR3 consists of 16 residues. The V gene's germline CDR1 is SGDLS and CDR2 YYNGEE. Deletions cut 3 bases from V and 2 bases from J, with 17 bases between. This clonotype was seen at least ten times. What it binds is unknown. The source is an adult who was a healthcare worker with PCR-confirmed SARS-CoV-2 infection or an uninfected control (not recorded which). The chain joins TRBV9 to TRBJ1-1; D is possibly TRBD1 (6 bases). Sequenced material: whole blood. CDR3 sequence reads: CASSAHRQALNTEAFF. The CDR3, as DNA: TGTGCCAGCAGCGCCCACCGACAGGCCCTTAACACTGAAGCTTTCTTT. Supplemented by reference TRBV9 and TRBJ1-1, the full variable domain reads DSGVTQTPKHLITATGQRVTLRCSPRSGDLSVYWYQQSLDQGLQFLIQYYNGEERAKGNILERFSAQQFPDLHSELNLSSLELGDSALYFCASSAHRQALNTEAFFGQGTRLTVV.